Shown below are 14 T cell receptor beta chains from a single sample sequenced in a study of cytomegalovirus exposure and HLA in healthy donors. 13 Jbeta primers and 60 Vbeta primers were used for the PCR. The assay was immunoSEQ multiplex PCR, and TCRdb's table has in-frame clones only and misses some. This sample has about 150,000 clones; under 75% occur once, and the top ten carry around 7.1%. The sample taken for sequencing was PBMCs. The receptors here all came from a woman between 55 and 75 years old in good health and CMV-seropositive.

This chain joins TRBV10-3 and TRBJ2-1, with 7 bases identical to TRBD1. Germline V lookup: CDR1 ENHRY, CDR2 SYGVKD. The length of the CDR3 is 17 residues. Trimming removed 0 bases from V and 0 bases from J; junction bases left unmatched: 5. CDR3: CAISESPTGTSYNEQFF. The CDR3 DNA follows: TGTGCCATCAGTGAGTCGCCGACAGGGACCTCCTACAATGAGCAGTTCTTC.

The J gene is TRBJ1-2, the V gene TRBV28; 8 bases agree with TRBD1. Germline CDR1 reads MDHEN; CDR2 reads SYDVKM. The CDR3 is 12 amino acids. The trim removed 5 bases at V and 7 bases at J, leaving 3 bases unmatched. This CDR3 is CASSLDRAGYTF. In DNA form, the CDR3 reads TGTGCCAGCAGTCTGGACAGGGCTGGCTACACCTTC.

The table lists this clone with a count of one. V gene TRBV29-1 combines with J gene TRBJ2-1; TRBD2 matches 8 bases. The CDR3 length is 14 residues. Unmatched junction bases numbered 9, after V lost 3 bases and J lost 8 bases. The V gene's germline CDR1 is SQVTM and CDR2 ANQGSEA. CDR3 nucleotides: TGCAGCGTTGATATTTTTGCGGGAGGCCATGAGCAGTTCTTC. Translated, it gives CSVDIFAGGHEQFF.

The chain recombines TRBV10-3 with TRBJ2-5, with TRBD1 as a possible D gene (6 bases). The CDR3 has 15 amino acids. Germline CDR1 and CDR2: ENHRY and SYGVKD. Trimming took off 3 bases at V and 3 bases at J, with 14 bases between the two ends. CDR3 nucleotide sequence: TGTGCCATCAGTGACTCCGGGACACTGAAAGAGACCCAGTACTTC. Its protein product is CAISDSGTLKETQYF.

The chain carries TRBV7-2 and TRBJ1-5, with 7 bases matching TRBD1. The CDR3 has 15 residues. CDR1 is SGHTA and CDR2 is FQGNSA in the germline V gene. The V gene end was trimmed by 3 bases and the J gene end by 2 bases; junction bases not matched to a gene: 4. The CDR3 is CASSFLGGGNQPQHF. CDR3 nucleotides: TGTGCCAGCAGCTTCTTAGGGGGCGGCAATCAGCCCCAGCATTTT.

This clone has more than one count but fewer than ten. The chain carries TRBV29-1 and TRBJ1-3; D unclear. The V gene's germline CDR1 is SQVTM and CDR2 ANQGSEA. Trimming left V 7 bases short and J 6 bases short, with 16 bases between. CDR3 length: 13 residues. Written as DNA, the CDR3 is TGCAGCGGTCGCGGGGTTAATGAAAACACCATATATTTT. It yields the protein CSGRGVNENTIYF.

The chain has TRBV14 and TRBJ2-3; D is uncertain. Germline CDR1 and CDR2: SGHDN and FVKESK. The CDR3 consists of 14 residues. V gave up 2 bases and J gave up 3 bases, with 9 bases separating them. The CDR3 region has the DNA TGTGCCAGCAGCCAAAGTTCTCGGACAGATACGCAGTATTTT. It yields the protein CASSQSSRTDTQYF.

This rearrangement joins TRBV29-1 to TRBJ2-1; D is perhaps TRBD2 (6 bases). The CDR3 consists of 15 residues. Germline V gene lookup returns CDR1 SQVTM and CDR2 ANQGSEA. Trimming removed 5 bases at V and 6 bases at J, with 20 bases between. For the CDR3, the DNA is TGCAGCGTTTCGGGGTGGGCCCAGCGGGTCAATGAGCAGTTCTTC. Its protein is CSVSGWAQRVNEQFF.

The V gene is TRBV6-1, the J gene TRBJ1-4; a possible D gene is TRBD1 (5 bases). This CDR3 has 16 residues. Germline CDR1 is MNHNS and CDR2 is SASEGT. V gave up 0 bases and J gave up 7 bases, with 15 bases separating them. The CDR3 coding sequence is TGTGCCAGCAGTGAAGCAGGCAGGGTGGGCAGTGAAAAACTGTTTTTT. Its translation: CASSEAGRVGSEKLFF.

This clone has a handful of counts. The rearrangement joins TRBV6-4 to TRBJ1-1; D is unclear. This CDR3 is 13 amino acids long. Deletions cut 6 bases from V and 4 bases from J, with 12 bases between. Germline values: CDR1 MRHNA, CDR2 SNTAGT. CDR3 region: CASSSGPGTEAFF. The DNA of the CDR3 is TGTGCCAGCAGCTCAGGTCCTGGCACTGAAGCTTTCTTT.

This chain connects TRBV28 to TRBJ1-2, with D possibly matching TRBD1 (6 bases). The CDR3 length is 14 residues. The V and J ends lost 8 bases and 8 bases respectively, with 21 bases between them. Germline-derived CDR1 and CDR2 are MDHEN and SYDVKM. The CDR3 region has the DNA TGTGCCAGCTCAACCACGGGGGGCCCGGTCGGCTACACCTTC. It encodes CASSTTGGPVGYTF.

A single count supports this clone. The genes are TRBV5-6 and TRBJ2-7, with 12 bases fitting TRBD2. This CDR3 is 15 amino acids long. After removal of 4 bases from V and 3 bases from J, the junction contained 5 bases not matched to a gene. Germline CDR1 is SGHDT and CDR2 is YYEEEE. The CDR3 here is CASSALAGGGYEQYF. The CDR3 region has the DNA TGTGCCAGCAGCGCCCTAGCGGGAGGGGGCTACGAGCAGTACTTC. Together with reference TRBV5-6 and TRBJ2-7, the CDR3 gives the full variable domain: DAGVTQSPTHLIKTRGQQVTLRCSPKSGHDTVSWYQQALGQGPQFIFQYYEEEERQRGNFPDRFSGHQFPNYSSELNVNALLLGDSALYLCASSALAGGGYEQYFGPGTRLTVT.

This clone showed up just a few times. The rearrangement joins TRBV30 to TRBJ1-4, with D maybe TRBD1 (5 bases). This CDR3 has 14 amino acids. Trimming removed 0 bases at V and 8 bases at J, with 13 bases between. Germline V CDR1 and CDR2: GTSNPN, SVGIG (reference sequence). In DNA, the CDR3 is TGTGCCTGGAGTGTTGCTGGGGCGCGGGAAAAACTGTTTTTT. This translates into CAWSVAGAREKLFF.

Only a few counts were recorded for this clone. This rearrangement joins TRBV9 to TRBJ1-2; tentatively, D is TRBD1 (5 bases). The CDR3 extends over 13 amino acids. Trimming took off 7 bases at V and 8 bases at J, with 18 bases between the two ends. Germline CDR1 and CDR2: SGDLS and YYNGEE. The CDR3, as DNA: TGTGCCAGCCCACGATGGACGGGGGTGGGCTACACCTTC. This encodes CASPRWTGVGYTF.